Listed below are T cell receptor beta chains from one sample, sequenced in a study of OX40 agonist ivuxolimab in advanced cancers. This table comes from immunoSEQ multiplex PCR, and its TCRdb copy is limited to in-frame clones, with some not included. The sample carries 40,000 to 45,000 clones, around nine tenths recorded once. The material was CD4+ or CD8+ T cells sorted from blood, obtained in a trial of the OX40 agonist ivuxolimab. The source is an adult with an advanced solid tumor such as melanoma, head and neck, liver or kidney cancer. CDR3s include the opening cysteine and the closing phenylalanine or tryptophan. D genes are given only for firm matches. Clone size is not always given. Where it is, it says once, few, many or a class for expanded clones.

CASSSPGFRNEQFF,TGTGCCAGCAGCTCCCCCGGGTTTCGCAATGAGCAGTTCTTC,.,TRBV11-2,.,TRBJ2-1
CASSLEGGANEQFF,TGTGCCAGCAGCTTAGAAGGGGGGGCTAATGAGCAGTTCTTC,.,TRBV7-9,.,TRBJ2-1
CASSLGPGGSGANVLTF,TGTGCCAGCAGCTTAGGGCCAGGCGGCTCTGGGGCCAACGTCCTGACTTTC,.,TRBV7-9,.,TRBJ2-6
CASKSSGSRNEQFF,TGTGCCAGCAAATCTAGCGGGAGTAGGAATGAGCAGTTCTTC,.,TRBV28,TRBD2,TRBJ2-1
CAISSGGEQETQYF,TGTGCCATCAGTTCAGGGGGAGAACAAGAGACCCAGTACTTC,few,TRBV10-3,TRBD1,TRBJ2-5
CASSPGVGELFF,TGTGCCAGCAGCCCAGGCGTCGGGGAGCTGTTTTTT,.,TRBV28,.,TRBJ2-2
CASMARSNQPQHF,TGTGCCAGCATGGCCAGGAGCAATCAGCCCCAGCATTTT,.,TRBV6-6,.,TRBJ1-5
CASSVRSEQETQYF,TGTGCCAGCAGTGTAAGGTCAGAGCAAGAGACCCAGTACTTC,.,TRBV25-1,.,TRBJ2-5
CASSLLNYGYTF,TGTGCCAGCAGCCTCCTAAACTATGGCTACACCTTC,.,TRBV5-6,.,TRBJ1-2
CSVRTGVVNEQYF,TGCAGCGTTAGGACAGGGGTAGTCAACGAGCAGTACTTC,.,TRBV29-1,TRBD1,TRBJ2-7
CASSSRGRDTGELFF,TGTGCCAGCAGTTCTAGGGGGCGCGACACCGGGGAGCTGTTTTTT,.,TRBV27,TRBD1,TRBJ2-2
CAWSVSGLSNQPQHF,TGTGCCTGGAGTGTGTCGGGGCTCAGCAATCAGCCCCAGCATTTT,.,TRBV30,.,TRBJ1-5
CAWSVTSTDTQYF,TGTGCCTGGAGTGTAACCAGCACAGATACGCAGTATTTT,.,TRBV30,.,TRBJ2-3
CASSRTDYKNTGELFF,TGCGCCAGCAGCCGTACGGACTACAAGAACACCGGGGAGCTGTTTTTT,.,TRBV4-1,.,TRBJ2-2
CASSLAHGRSNEKLFF,TGTGCCAGCAGCTTAGCGCATGGGCGCAGTAATGAAAAACTGTTTTTT,.,TRBV7-8,.,TRBJ1-4
CASSNKSTSGNTIYF,TGTGCCAGCAGCAATAAGTCTACCTCTGGAAACACCATATATTTT,.,TRBV7-3,.,TRBJ1-3
CASSSYRGQGEKLFF,TGTGCCAGCAGCTCCTACAGGGGGCAGGGTGAAAAACTGTTTTTT,.,TRBV7-9,TRBD1,TRBJ1-4
CASSFIRDTEAFF,TGCGCCAGCAGCTTTATCAGAGACACTGAAGCTTTCTTT,.,TRBV5-1,.,TRBJ1-1
CASSSGSGISYEQYF,TGTGCCAGCAGCTCCGGCAGCGGAATCTCCTACGAGCAGTACTTC,once,TRBV4-2,.,TRBJ2-7
CASSEGLAGSNEQYF,TGTGCCAGCAGTGAAGGGTTAGCGGGAAGCAACGAGCAGTACTTC,.,TRBV2,TRBD2,TRBJ2-7
CASRREDHGYTF,TGTGCCAGCAGGAGGGAGGATCATGGCTACACCTTC,.,TRBV7-9,.,TRBJ1-2
CASRTENTGELFF,TGTGCCAGCAGGACAGAAAACACCGGGGAGCTGTTTTTT,once,TRBV28,.,TRBJ2-2
CASSQVEVEQYF,TGTGCCAGCAGCCAGGTAGAGGTAGAGCAGTACTTC,.,TRBV7-9,.,TRBJ2-7
CASSEAWLPQPQHF,TGTGCCAGCAGTGAAGCCTGGTTGCCTCAGCCCCAGCATTTT,.,TRBV6-1,.,TRBJ1-5
CAWSVGSLLLNTEAFF,TGTGCCTGGAGTGTCGGTTCGCTCCTGCTGAACACTGAAGCTTTCTTT,few,TRBV30,.,TRBJ1-1
CASRSRTVNTGELFF,TGTGCCAGCAGGTCCCGGACAGTAAACACCGGGGAGCTGTTTTTT,.,TRBV28,.,TRBJ2-2
CASTVGGLFYNEQFF,TGTGCCAGCACCGTGGGCGGACTATTCTACAATGAGCAGTTCTTC,.,TRBV5-6,.,TRBJ2-1
CASSLVGGSPLHF,TGTGCCAGCAGCTTAGTTGGGGGTTCACCCCTCCACTTT,.,TRBV7-6,.,TRBJ1-6
CASSIHDRGHQPQHF,TGTGCCAGTAGTATCCATGACAGGGGTCATCAGCCCCAGCATTTT,.,TRBV19,TRBD1,TRBJ1-5